The 20 T cell receptor beta chains below were found in one sample sequenced in a study of OX40 agonist ivuxolimab in advanced cancers. Measured with immunoSEQ multiplex PCR; TCRdb has only the in-frame clones, and not every one. The data show around 46,000 clones, about four fifths seen once. The source was CD4+ or CD8+ T cells sorted from blood, collected in a trial of the OX40 agonist ivuxolimab. These receptors were obtained from an adult with an advanced solid tumor such as melanoma, head and neck, liver or kidney cancer.

V and J are TRBV4-2 and TRBJ1-2; 9 bases agree with TRBD1. This CDR3 region has 14 residues. CDR1 LGHNA and CDR2 YNFKEQ come from the germline V gene. The ends lost 4 bases at V and 4 bases at J; junction bases unmatched: 4. The CDR3 here is CASSLGQGTYGYTF. The CDR3 DNA reads TGTGCCAGCAGCCTAGGACAGGGGACCTATGGCTACACCTTC.

The genes are TRBV4-1 and TRBJ2-3; D tentatively reads TRBD1 or TRBD2 (5 bases each). Trimming shortened V by 3 bases and J by 9 bases, and 22 bases separated the two germline ends. CDR1 MGHRA and CDR2 YSYEKL come from the germline V gene. This CDR3 has 16 amino acids. The CDR3 sequence is CASSHPGRTFLGTQYF. DNA of the CDR3: TGCGCCAGCAGCCACCCGGGACGGACCTTCCTTGGGACGCAGTATTTT.

The CDR3 sequence is CATSKRPLDMRNTEAFF. As DNA, the CDR3 is TGTGCCACCAGCAAACGCCCGTTGGACATGAGGAACACTGAAGCTTTCTTT. The rearrangement links TRBV15 to TRBJ1-1, with D tentatively TRBD1 (5 bases). Germline V gives CDR1 LNHNV, CDR2 YYDKDF (reference sequence). The length of the CDR3 is 17 residues. The germline V and J ends were trimmed by 4 bases and 1 base, with 19 bases remaining between them.

V gene TRBV5-4 combines with J gene TRBJ2-1; 10 nucleotides match TRBD2. The ends lost 1 base at V and 3 bases at J; junction bases unmatched: 10. The CDR3 has 18 residues. Germline CDR1 and CDR2: SGHNT and YYREEE (reference sequence). CDR3 in DNA: TGTGCCAGCAGCTTGACTAGCGGGGACCCAAGCCTCTACAATGAGCAGTTCTTC. It is translated as CASSLTSGDPSLYNEQFF.

The genes are TRBV4-2 and TRBJ2-3; D possibly corresponds to TRBD1 (5 bases). Trimming cost V 0 bases and J 0 bases, with 10 bases left between them. Looked up from germline, CDR1 is LGHNA and CDR2 is YNFKEQ. This CDR3 is 16 amino acids long. CDR3 sequence reads: CASSQEGVASTDTQYF. Here the CDR3 DNA reads TGTGCCAGCAGCCAAGAAGGGGTGGCTAGCACAGATACGCAGTATTTT.

The gene calls are TRBV11-2 and TRBJ2-2; the D is unclear. The ends were cut back, 3 bases at V and 5 bases at J, with 10 bases in the middle. CDR3 length: 14 amino acids. Germline V gene sequence: CDR1 SGHAT, CDR2 FQNNGV. Here the CDR3 DNA reads TGTGCCAGCAGCTTCGGACCGACGACCGGGGAGCTGTTTTTT. This encodes CASSFGPTTGELFF. The full variable domain, in which reference TRBV11-2 and TRBJ2-2 provide the parts outside the CDR3, is EAGVAQSPRYKIIEKRQSVAFWCNPISGHATLYWYQQILGQGPKLLIQFQNNGVVDDSQLPKDRFSAERLKGVDSTLKIQPAKLEDSAVYLCASSFGPTTGELFFGEGSRLTVL.

The chain recombines TRBV30 with TRBJ2-7; the D gene is possibly TRBD1 (6 bases). The CDR3 runs 14 residues. Trimming shortened V by 0 bases and J by 9 bases, and 18 bases separated the two germline ends. Germline CDR1 is GTSNPN and CDR2 is SVGIG (reference sequence). This CDR3 reads CAWSVPPQGLSQYF. The CDR3 DNA reads TGTGCCTGGAGTGTACCACCTCAGGGGCTATCGCAGTACTTC.

The V call is TRBV9, the J call TRBJ2-3; D might be TRBD1 (5 bases). Trimming removed 3 bases from V and 0 bases from J, with 14 bases in between. Per germline, CDR1 SGDLS and CDR2 YYNGEE. The CDR3 is 16 amino acids. CDR3 DNA sequence: TGTGCCAGCAGCGCTGGGAAAAAGGGGAGCACAGATACGCAGTATTTT. Its protein is CASSAGKKGSTDTQYF. Complete variable domain (other parts from reference TRBV9 and TRBJ2-3): DSGVTQTPKHLITATGQRVTLRCSPRSGDLSVYWYQQSLDQGLQFLIQYYNGEERAKGNILERFSAQQFPDLHSELNLSSLELGDSALYFCASSAGKKGSTDTQYFGPGTRLTVL.

This clone was observed a single time. V is TRBV7-2 and J is TRBJ2-7, with no clear D. CDR3 length: 13 amino acids. Germline-derived CDR1 and CDR2 are SGHTA and FQGNSA. V was clipped by 7 bases and J by 0 bases, with 10 bases between them. The CDR3 DNA reads as TGTGCCAGCACCCCCGCGGCCTCCTACGAGCAGTACTTC. Protein sequence: CASTPAASYEQYF.

This clone was seen once. The chain carries TRBV6-5 and TRBJ2-3; no clear D gene. Germline assignment: CDR1 MNHEY and CDR2 SVGAGI. Trimming left V 3 bases short and J 0 bases short, with 13 bases between. This CDR3 is 16 amino acids long. CDR3 nucleotides: TGTGCCAGCAGTTATTCGGCCGCTCTCAGCACAGATACGCAGTATTTT. Its translation is CASSYSAALSTDTQYF.

The rearrangement joins TRBV6-6 to TRBJ1-2; the match to TRBD1 covers 9 bases. Per the germline V gene, CDR1 is MNHNY and CDR2 is SVGAGI (reference sequence). The CDR3 loop spans 12 amino acids. The junction had 3 bases not matched to a gene; V was cut back by 6 bases and J by 7 bases. CDR3 DNA sequence: TGTGCCAGCAGACAGGGGGCGGGTGGCTACACCTTC. Its translation: CASRQGAGGYTF.

The rearrangement uses TRBV7-9 and TRBJ1-2, with D maybe TRBD1 (6 bases). Germline V gene lookup returns CDR1 SEHNR and CDR2 FQNEAQ (reference sequence). CDR3 length: 16 residues. Trimming took off 8 bases at V and 6 bases at J, with 25 bases between the two ends. CDR3 protein: CASDTGTNYDGNGYTF. The DNA for the CDR3 is TGTGCCAGCGATACCGGGACAAATTATGATGGAAATGGCTACACCTTC.

The gene calls are TRBV30 and TRBJ1-4; no firm D call. Trimming stripped 3 bases from V and 6 bases from J, with 14 bases between. This CDR3 region has 14 residues. CDR1 and CDR2 from the germline V gene are GTSNPN and SVGIG (reference sequence). CDR3 DNA sequence: TGTGCCTGGAGCCGAAACATAGAATATGAAAAACTGTTTTTT. It encodes CAWSRNIEYEKLFF.

About this clone itself: The sample holds other DNA sequences that translate to the same CDR3. The genes are TRBV7-9 and TRBJ1-1; no firm D call. CDR3 length: 13 amino acids. V was shortened by 1 base and J by 0 bases, with 3 bases between the two germline ends. In germline, CDR1 is SEHNR, CDR2 FQNEAQ (reference sequence). DNA of the CDR3: TGTGCCAGCAGCTTAGACATGAACACTGAAGCTTTCTTT. This sequence encodes CASSLDMNTEAFF.

The chain has TRBV5-4 and TRBJ2-7; D uncertain. CDR1 and CDR2 (germline): SGHNT, YYREEE (reference sequence). This CDR3 region has 12 residues. V was clipped by 1 base and J by 4 bases, with 6 bases between them. The DNA of the CDR3 is TGTGCCAGCAGCTTGTATAATTACGAGCAGTACTTC. Protein: CASSLYNYEQYF.

The V gene is TRBV29-1, the J gene TRBJ1-3; no clear D. The CDR3 runs 14 residues. Per germline, CDR1 SQVTM and CDR2 ANQGSEA. Deletions cut 1 base from V and 2 bases from J, with 9 bases between. The CDR3 DNA reads TGCAGCGTTGAAGGGGAAGCGACTGGAAACACCATATATTTT. As protein: CSVEGEATGNTIYF.

The chain is built from TRBV5-4 and TRBJ1-4; D is possibly TRBD1 (5 bases). The V gene lost 4 bases and the J gene lost 7 bases, with 17 bases spanning the gap. The CDR3 covers 15 residues. Per the germline V gene, CDR1 is SGHNT and CDR2 is YYREEE (reference sequence). CDR3 in amino acids: CASSISGSGFEKLFF. The CDR3 bases are TGTGCCAGCAGCATCTCCGGGTCAGGGTTTGAAAAACTGTTTTTT.

This clone was recorded only once. The V and J genes are TRBV19 and TRBJ1-1; 8 positions agree with TRBD1. The germline V gene encodes CDR1 LNHDA and CDR2 SQIVND (reference sequence). The CDR3 runs to 15 residues. V dropped 3 bases and J dropped 4; count of bases not matched to a gene: 7. CDR3 protein: CASSITQGATTEAFF. CDR3 coding DNA: TGTGCCAGTAGTATTACGCAGGGGGCGACCACTGAAGCTTTCTTT.

The genes are TRBV5-5 and TRBJ1-4; possibly TRBD1 for D (5 bases). CDR1 SGHKS and CDR2 YYEKEE come from the germline V gene (reference sequence). The CDR3 loop spans 12 amino acids. Trimming stripped 7 bases from V and 8 bases from J, with 12 bases between. In nucleotides, the CDR3 is TGTGCCAGCGGGGACCAAGACGAAAAACTGTTTTTT. Protein: CASGDQDEKLFF.

The rearrangement links TRBV30 to TRBJ2-5; 10 bases agree with TRBD2. Germline values: CDR1 GTSNPN, CDR2 SVGIG (reference sequence). This CDR3 is 15 amino acids long. V lost 2 bases and J lost 6; bases outside the gene matches: 9. CDR3 region: CAWSIPAGGPKTQYF. The CDR3 DNA is TGTGCCTGGAGTATCCCAGCGGGGGGGCCAAAGACCCAGTACTTC.